Listed below are T cell receptor beta chains from one sample, sequenced in a study of cytomegalovirus exposure and HLA in healthy donors. The data were produced by immunoSEQ multiplex PCR, yet TCRdb's version contains in-frame clones alone and is incomplete. The sample includes 150,000 to 200,000 clones, 76% of them seen just once. Sequences were obtained from PBMCs. Receptors originate from a male donor in good health and CMV-seronegative. CDR3s include the opening cysteine and the closing phenylalanine or tryptophan.

v_gene: TRBV18
CDR3aa: CASSPGGQINQPQHF

v_gene: TRBV9
CDR3aa: CASSVTGGYYNEQFF

v_gene: TRBV5-4
CDR3aa: CASSTYRSEQYF

v_gene: TRBV10-3
CDR3aa: CAIRTGTGSNEQFF

v_gene: TRBV18
CDR3aa: CASSPDSFEEQYF

v_gene: TRBV18
CDR3aa: CASSPTSGGTDTQYF

v_gene: TRBV11-3
CDR3aa: CASSLSGVTGLHF

v_gene: TRBV2
CDR3aa: CASLLPRAGGADTQYF

v_gene: TRBV28
CDR3aa: CASSVPGQGVIGELFF

v_gene: TRBV9
CDR3aa: CASSVDSEQYF

v_gene: TRBV6-6
CDR3aa: CASRREGPYEQYF

v_gene: TRBV28
CDR3aa: CASSIGGRSNAYEQYF

v_gene: TRBV11-2
CDR3aa: CASSLDLGLLRGDEQFF

v_gene: TRBV7-9
CDR3aa: CASSSPFPGNYEQYF

v_gene: TRBV13
CDR3aa: CASSCIRDRGTEAFF

v_gene: TRBV23-1
CDR3aa: CASSQARRGMTEAFF

v_gene: TRBV5-1
CDR3aa: CASNRGTTGRTEAFF

v_gene: TRBV19
CDR3aa: CASSLRQLSLAFSLDQPQHF

v_gene: TRBV29-1
CDR3aa: CSAMGLLRETQYF

v_gene: TRBV4-1
CDR3aa: CASSQAGVSYEQYF

v_gene: TRBV2
CDR3aa: CASRSTSGRANTGELFF

v_gene: TRBV4-2
CDR3aa: CASSQSGGRSYGYTF

v_gene: TRBV13
CDR3aa: CASSLGGGTEAFF

v_gene: TRBV4-1
CDR3aa: CASSPNVIQGSGNTIYF

v_gene: TRBV4-3
CDR3aa: CASSQDRTGELFF

v_gene: TRBV7-2
CDR3aa: CASSSGRGSYNEQFF

v_gene: TRBV9
CDR3aa: CASSVSENTGELFF

v_gene: TRBV25-1
CDR3aa: CASSRSGTSGADTQYF

v_gene: TRBV27
CDR3aa: CASSFLMNTEAFF

v_gene: TRBV6-5
CDR3aa: CASSRFVGTGDEQFF

v_gene: TRBV10-3
CDR3aa: CAISLGGEDTEAFF

v_gene: TRBV29-1
CDR3aa: CSVNGLAGSNEQFF

v_gene: TRBV18
CDR3aa: CASSPLGQPETQYF

v_gene: TRBV7-9
CDR3aa: CASSLGQPRSPLHF

v_gene: TRBV27
CDR3aa: CASSLFGQGGGNEQYF

v_gene: TRBV27
CDR3aa: CASSLGNGRRETQYF

v_gene: TRBV9
CDR3aa: CASSVVARMGDGEQFF

v_gene: TRBV6-1
CDR3aa: CASSEKFSSYNSPLHF

v_gene: TRBV7-8
CDR3aa: CASSLEGGGRNQPQHF

v_gene: TRBV27
CDR3aa: CASSLEGADGYTF